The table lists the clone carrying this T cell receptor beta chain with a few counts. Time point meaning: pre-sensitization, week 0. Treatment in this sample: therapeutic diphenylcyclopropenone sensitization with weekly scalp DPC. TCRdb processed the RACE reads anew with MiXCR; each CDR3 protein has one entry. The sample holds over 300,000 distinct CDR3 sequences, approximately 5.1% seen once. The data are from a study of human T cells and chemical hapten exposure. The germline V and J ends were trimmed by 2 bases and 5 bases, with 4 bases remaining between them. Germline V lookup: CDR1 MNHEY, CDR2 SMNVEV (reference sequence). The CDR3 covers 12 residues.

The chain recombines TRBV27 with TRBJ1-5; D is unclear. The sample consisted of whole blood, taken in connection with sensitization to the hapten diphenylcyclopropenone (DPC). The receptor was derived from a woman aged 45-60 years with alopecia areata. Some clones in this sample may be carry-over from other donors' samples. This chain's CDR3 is CASSLGHQPQHF. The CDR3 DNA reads TGTGCCAGCAGTTTAGGGCATCAGCCCCAGCATTTT.